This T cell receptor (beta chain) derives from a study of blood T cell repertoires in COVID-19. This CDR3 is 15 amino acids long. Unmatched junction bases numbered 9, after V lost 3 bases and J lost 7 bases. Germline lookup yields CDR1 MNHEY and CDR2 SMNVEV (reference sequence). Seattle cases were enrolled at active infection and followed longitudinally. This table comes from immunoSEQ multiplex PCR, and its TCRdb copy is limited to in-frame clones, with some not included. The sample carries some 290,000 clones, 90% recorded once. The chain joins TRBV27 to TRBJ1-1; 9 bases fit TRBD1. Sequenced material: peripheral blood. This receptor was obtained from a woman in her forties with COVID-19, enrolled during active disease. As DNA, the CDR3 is TGTGCCAGCAGTTTCCCGGGACAGGGTATTCGTGAAGCTTTCTTT. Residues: CASSFPGQGIREAFF.